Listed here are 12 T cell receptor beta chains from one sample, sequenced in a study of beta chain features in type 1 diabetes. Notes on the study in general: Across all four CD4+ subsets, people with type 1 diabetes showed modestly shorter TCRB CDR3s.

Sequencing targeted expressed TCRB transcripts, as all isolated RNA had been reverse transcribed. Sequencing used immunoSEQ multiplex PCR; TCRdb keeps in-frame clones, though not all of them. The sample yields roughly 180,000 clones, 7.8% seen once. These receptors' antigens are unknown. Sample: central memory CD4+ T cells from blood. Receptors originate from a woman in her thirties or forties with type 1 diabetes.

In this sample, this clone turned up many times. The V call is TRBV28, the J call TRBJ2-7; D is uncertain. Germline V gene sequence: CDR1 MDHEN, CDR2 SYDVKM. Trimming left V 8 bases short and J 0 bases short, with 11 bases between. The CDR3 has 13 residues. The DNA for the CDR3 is TGTGCCAGCGGCCAACAGAGCTCCTACGAGCAGTACTTC. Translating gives CASGQQSSYEQYF.

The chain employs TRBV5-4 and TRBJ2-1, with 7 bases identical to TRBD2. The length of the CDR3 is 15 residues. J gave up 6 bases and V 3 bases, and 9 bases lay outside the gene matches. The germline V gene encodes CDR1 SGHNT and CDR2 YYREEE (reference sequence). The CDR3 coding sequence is TGTGCCAGCAGCTCCGCGCGGGGGTCGGGCAATGAGCAGTTCTTC. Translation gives CASSSARGSGNEQFF.

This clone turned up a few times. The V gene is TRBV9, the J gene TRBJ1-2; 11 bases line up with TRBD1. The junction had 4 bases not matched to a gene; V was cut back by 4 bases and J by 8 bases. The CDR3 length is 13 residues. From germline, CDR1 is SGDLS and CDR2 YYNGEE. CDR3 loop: CASSTGTGGGYTF. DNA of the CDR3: TGTGCCAGCAGCACCGGGACAGGGGGAGGCTACACCTTC.

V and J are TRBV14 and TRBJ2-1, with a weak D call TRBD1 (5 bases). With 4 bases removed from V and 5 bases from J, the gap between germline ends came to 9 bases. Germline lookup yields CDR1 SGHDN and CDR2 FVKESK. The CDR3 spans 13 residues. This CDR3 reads CASSPLGDNEQFF. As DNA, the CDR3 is TGTGCCAGCAGCCCGCTAGGGGACAATGAGCAGTTCTTC.

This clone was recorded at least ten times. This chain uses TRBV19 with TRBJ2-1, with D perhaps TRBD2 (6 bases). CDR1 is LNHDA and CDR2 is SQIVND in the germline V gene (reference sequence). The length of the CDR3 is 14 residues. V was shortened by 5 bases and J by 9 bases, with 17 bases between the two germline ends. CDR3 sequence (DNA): TGTGCCAGTAGTCCGCGGGGCGGTGGCTTTGAGCAGTTCTTC. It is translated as CASSPRGGGFEQFF. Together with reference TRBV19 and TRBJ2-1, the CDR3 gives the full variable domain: DGGITQSPKYLFRKEGQNVTLSCEQNLNHDAMYWYRQDPGQGLRLIYYSQIVNDFQKGDIAEGYSVSREKKESFPLTVTSAQKNPTAFYLCASSPRGGGFEQFFGPGTRLTVL.

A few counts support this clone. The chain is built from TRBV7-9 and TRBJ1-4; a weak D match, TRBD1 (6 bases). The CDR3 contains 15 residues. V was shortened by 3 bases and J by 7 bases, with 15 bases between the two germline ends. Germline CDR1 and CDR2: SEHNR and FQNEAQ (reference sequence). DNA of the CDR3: TGTGCCAGCAGCTTTCAGGGGCCCAGAACTGAAAAACTGTTTTTT. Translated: CASSFQGPRTEKLFF.

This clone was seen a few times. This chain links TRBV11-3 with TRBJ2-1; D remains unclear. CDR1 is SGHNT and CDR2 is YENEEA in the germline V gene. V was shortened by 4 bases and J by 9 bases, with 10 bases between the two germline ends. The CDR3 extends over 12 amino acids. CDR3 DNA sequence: TGTGCCAGCAGCTCAACTACGGGTGAGCAGTTCTTC. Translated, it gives CASSSTTGEQFF.

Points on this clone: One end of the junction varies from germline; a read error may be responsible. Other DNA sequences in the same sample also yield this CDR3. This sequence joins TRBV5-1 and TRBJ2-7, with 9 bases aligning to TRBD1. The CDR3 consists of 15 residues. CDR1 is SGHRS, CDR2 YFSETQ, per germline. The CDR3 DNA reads TGCGCCAGCAGCATCTCGACCGGGACAGGGTACGAACAGTACTTC. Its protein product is CASSISTGTGYEQYF. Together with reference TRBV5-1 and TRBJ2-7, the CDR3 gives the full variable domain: KAGVTQTPRYLIKTRGQQVTLSCSPISGHRSVSWYQQTPGQGLQFLFEYFSETQRNKGNFPGRFSGRQFSNSRSEMNVSTLELGDSALYLCASSISTGTGYEQYFGPGTRLTVT.

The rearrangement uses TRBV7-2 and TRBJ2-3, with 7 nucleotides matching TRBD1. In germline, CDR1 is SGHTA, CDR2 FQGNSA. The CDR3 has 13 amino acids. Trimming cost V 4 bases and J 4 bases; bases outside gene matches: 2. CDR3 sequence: CASSSTGADTQYF. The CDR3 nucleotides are TGTGCCAGCAGCTCAACAGGGGCAGATACGCAGTATTTT.

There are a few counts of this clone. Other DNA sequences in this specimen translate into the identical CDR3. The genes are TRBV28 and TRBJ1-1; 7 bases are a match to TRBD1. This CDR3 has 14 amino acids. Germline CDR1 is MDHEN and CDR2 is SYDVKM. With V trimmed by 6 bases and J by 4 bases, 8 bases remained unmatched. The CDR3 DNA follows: TGTGCCAGCAGGGAACAGGGGCTCGGCACTGAAGCTTTCTTT. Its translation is CASREQGLGTEAFF. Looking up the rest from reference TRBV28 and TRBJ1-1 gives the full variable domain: DVKVTQSSRYLVKRTGEKVFLECVQDMDHENMFWYRQDPGLGLRLIYFSYDVKMKEKGDIPEGYSVSREKKERFSLILESASTNQTSMYLCASREQGLGTEAFFGQGTRLTVV.

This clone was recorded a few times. The CDR3 is CASSEGAGVDTDTQYF. In nucleotides, the CDR3 is TGTGCCAGCAGTGAGGGTGCGGGAGTTGACACAGATACGCAGTATTTT. The chain is built from TRBV6-1 and TRBJ2-3; 7 positions match TRBD2. The CDR3 has 16 residues. The V and J ends lost 3 bases and 2 bases, in that order; junction bases with no gene match: 8. CDR1 and CDR2 from the germline V gene are MNHNS and SASEGT.

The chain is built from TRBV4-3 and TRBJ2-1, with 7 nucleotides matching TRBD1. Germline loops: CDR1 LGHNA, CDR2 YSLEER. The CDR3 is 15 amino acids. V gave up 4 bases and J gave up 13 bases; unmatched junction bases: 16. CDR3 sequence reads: CASSLDRDSTLSQFF. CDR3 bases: TGCGCCAGCAGCCTCGACAGGGATTCGACGTTATCCCAGTTCTTC.